This is a list of T cell receptor beta chains from one sample in a study of persistence of HIV-infected CD4 T cells. The repertoire was sequenced with immunoSEQ multiplex PCR; TCRdb's copy has only in-frame clones and lacks some. The top ten hold about 14% of the sample, which has tens of thousands of clones, 70% to 80% seen once. For these TCRs, the target antigens are not known. Sequenced here: CD4+ T cells sorted from PBMCs after approximately 18-hour stimulation, sampled from a patient who received antiretroviral therapy. Receptor source: an adult man with HIV who was CMV-seropositive. The CDR3 runs from the conserved cysteine through the conserved F or W. Fields, in order: V gene, D gene, J gene, clone size, CDR3 DNA, CDR3 protein. D genes are given only for firm matches. Rows give clone size only sometimes, using once, few, many, or a class for an expanded clone.

TRBV7-2	-	TRBJ2-2	-	TGTGCCAGCAGCTTATGGGGACGGGGCGTGGGGGTGACCGGGGAGCTGTTTTTT	CASSLWGRGVGVTGELFF
TRBV2	TRBD1	TRBJ1-5	-	TGTGCCAGCACCGAGACAGGGATTAATCAGCCCCAGCATTTT	CASTETGINQPQHF
TRBV2	-	TRBJ1-5	-	TGTGCCAGCAGTGGTGGAGGGGTGAATCAGCCCCAGCATTTT	CASSGGGVNQPQHF
TRBV19	TRBD1	TRBJ1-4	-	TGTGCCAGTAGTGAGGGACAGTATAATGAAAAACTGTTTTTT	CASSEGQYNEKLFF
TRBV9	-	TRBJ1-3	-	TGTGCCAGCAGCTCTAGAGGGGGAACTGGAAACACCATATATTTT	CASSSRGGTGNTIYF
TRBV5-6	TRBD2	TRBJ2-3	-	TGTGCCAGCAGCTTGGGAGGGAGGGCCCAGTATTTT	CASSLGGRAQYF
TRBV29-1	-	TRBJ2-6	-	TGCAGCGCCGACCTAGGGGCCAACGTCCTGACTTTC	CSADLGANVLTF
TRBV3-1/TRBV3-2	-	TRBJ1-6	-	TGTGCCAGCAGCCGAAAGACCAGCCTTCTGGATTCACCCCTCCACTTT	CASSRKTSLLDSPLHF
TRBV7-8	-	TRBJ1-1	-	TGTGCCAGCAGCTTACCCCCAACGGGCACTGAAGCTTTCTTT	CASSLPPTGTEAFF
TRBV7-6	-	TRBJ2-3	-	TGTGCCAGCAGCTTAACGGTTGGGGCAGGGTATCCAGATACGCAGTATTTT	CASSLTVGAGYPDTQYF
TRBV9	-	TRBJ2-1	many	TGTGCCAGCAGCTACCGAGGGCCCGACAATGAGCAGTTCTTC	CASSYRGPDNEQFF
TRBV7-9	-	TRBJ2-1	-	TGTGCCAGCAGCTTCCGGACTGAATCCTACAATGAGCAGTTCTTC	CASSFRTESYNEQFF
TRBV19	-	TRBJ2-7	medium-sized	TGTGCCAGTAGTATAGGAGGGAGCGGAGGCTACGAGCAGTACTTC	CASSIGGSGGYEQYF
TRBV7-9	TRBD1	TRBJ1-1	-	TGTGCCAGCAGCTTAGACGGACAGGGATCTTGGGGGGGTGAAGCTTTCTTT	CASSLDGQGSWGGEAFF
TRBV2	-	TRBJ1-5	-	TGTGCCAGCAGCCCCGAAGCGGGATCGGGACAGCCCCAGCATTTT	CASSPEAGSGQPQHF
TRBV5-5	-	TRBJ2-3	-	TGTGCCAGCAGCTCCCTTAGGGATTCCGCAGATACGCAGTATTTT	CASSSLRDSADTQYF
TRBV7-6	TRBD2	TRBJ2-7	few	TGTGCCAGCAGCCCGGGACTAGCGGGGGAGGGCGAGCAGTACTTC	CASSPGLAGEGEQYF
TRBV4-3	-	TRBJ2-6	-	TGCGCCAGCAGCCAAGATGTTTGGGGCCCAGGGGCCAACGTCCTGACTTTC	CASSQDVWGPGANVLTF
TRBV5-1	TRBD2	TRBJ2-7	few	TGCGCCAGCAGATTGACTAGCGGGAAGAACGAGCAGTACTTC	CASRLTSGKNEQYF
TRBV14	TRBD1	TRBJ2-7	-	TGTGCCAGCAGCCAAACAGGGGGCGGAATCTACGAGCAGTACTTC	CASSQTGGGIYEQYF
TRBV29-1	TRBD1	TRBJ2-7	-	TGCAGCGCAAGGACAGGGGGAGGGTCCTACGAGCAGTACTTC	CSARTGGGSYEQYF
TRBV20-1	-	TRBJ1-1	-	TGCAGTGCGGGATCTGGGTTCGGAGCTTTCTTT	CSAGSGFGAFF
TRBV6-5	-	TRBJ1-6	-	TGTGCCAGCACCAACACAGGTCCGCCGTATATCCTCCACTTT	CASTNTGPPYILHF
TRBV15	-	TRBJ2-7	-	TGTGCCACCAGCCCAGGACCAGCTCTCGAGCAGTACTTC	CATSPGPALEQYF
TRBV12-3/TRBV12-4	-	TRBJ2-1	-	TGTGCCAGCAGTCAATACGGTGAGCAGTTCTTC	CASSQYGEQFF
TRBV4-2	TRBD1	TRBJ2-7	-	TGTGCCAGCAGCCAAGATCCTATCACAGGGGATAGGAGATACGAGCAGTACTTC	CASSQDPITGDRRYEQYF
TRBV30	TRBD1	TRBJ2-3	-	TGTGCCTGGGCGAAAGGGACAGGGAACACAGATACGCAGTATTTT	CAWAKGTGNTDTQYF
TRBV30	-	TRBJ2-1	-	TGTGCCTGGAGTGTAAATTTGGATGAGCAGTTCTTC	CAWSVNLDEQFF
TRBV6-5	-	TRBJ1-1	-	TGTGCCAGCAGTCTCACCCAGGGTACTGAAGCTTTCTTT	CASSLTQGTEAFF
TRBV6-5	-	TRBJ1-1	-	TGTGCCAGCAGTTACGAATTGGCGGGGCGGAACACTGAAGCTTTCTTT	CASSYELAGRNTEAFF
TRBV9	-	TRBJ1-1	-	TGTGCCAGCAGCGCAGCAGGTTCTAGGAACACTGAAGCTTTCTTT	CASSAAGSRNTEAFF
TRBV7-7	-	TRBJ2-2	-	TGTGCCAGCAGCCCAACACAGGGATTACCGGGGGAGCTGTTTTTT	CASSPTQGLPGELFF
TRBV6-2/TRBV6-3	-	TRBJ1-2	-	TGTGCCAGCAGTCAAGGGGGAACTCACACCTTC	CASSQGGTHTF
TRBV29-1	-	TRBJ1-3	few	TGCAGCGTAATGAAAATGGCGGGCTCTGGAAACACCATATATTTT	CSVMKMAGSGNTIYF
TRBV27	-	TRBJ1-4	-	TGTGCCAGCAGCTCTCCCTCGTTTGGTAATGAAAAACTGTTTTTT	CASSSPSFGNEKLFF
TRBV7-9	TRBD2	TRBJ2-5	-	TGTGCCAGCAGCCGACTAGCGGGAGAGAGAGAGACCCAGTACTTC	CASSRLAGERETQYF
TRBV5-1	-	TRBJ1-1	-	TGCGCCAGCAGGGACAGTCAAAGGACTGAAGCTTTCTTT	CASRDSQRTEAFF
TRBV28	TRBD1	TRBJ1-1	-	TGTGCCAGCAGCCTGGGGACAGGTCACCGCTGGAACACTGAAGCTTTCTTT	CASSLGTGHRWNTEAFF